Listed here is a single TCR beta chain. The sample comes from a study of T cell changes during pregnancy in multiple sclerosis. Data came from immunoSEQ multiplex PCR; TCRdb stores just in-frame clones and leaves some out. The repertoire consists of under 80,000 clones, with around 92% occurring once and the leading ten covering about 2%. The trim removed 7 bases at V and 5 bases at J, leaving 7 bases unmatched. The CDR3 covers 13 residues. The rearrangement links TRBV23-1 to TRBJ1-1; 7 bases map to TRBD1. TRBV23-1 is an ORF; its function is uncertain. The TCR sequence derives from a female donor with multiple sclerosis, enrolled in a pregnancy study. The material sequenced was peripheral blood, taken before pregnancy. DNA of the CDR3: TGCGCCAGCAATACACAGGGGTGGACTGAAGCTTTCTTT. The encoded protein is CASNTQGWTEAFF.